Shown below are 5 T cell receptor beta chains from a single sample sequenced in a study of shared clonotypes between healthy human individuals. The data were produced by immunoSEQ multiplex PCR, yet TCRdb's version contains in-frame clones alone and is incomplete. The table includes about 2 million clones, 85% to 95% detected once. Naive CD8 populations comprised CD45RO-negative cells positively selected for CCR7, excluding terminally differentiated effector memory CD45RA+ cells. Sequencing was done on a sample of naive CD8+ T cells sorted from blood. The receptors here all came from a man in his late teens or twenties in good health.

This chain uses TRBV4-2 with TRBJ2-7; 7 nucleotides agree with TRBD2. Looked up from germline, CDR1 is LGHNA and CDR2 is YNFKEQ. The CDR3 contains 16 residues. V was clipped by 0 bases and J by 4 bases; unmatched bases: 9. DNA of the CDR3: TGTGCCAGCAGCCAAGACAAAGGCGGGAGTGGGTACGAGCAGTACTTC. This sequence encodes CASSQDKGGSGYEQYF.

Of note for this clone: This CDR3 is also generated by other DNA sequences in the sample. The chain uses TRBV13 and TRBJ2-7, with TRBD2 as a possible D gene (5 bases). The V end was cut by 5 bases, the J end by 0 bases, with 11 bases between. The CDR3 loop spans 14 amino acids. CDR1 and CDR2 from the germline V gene are PRHDT and FYEKMQ (reference sequence). The CDR3 DNA sequence: TGTGCCAGCAGCCCCGGACTGATCTCCTACGAGCAGTACTTC. Translated: CASSPGLISYEQYF.

V gene TRBV10-2 combines with J gene TRBJ2-7; D may match TRBD1 or TRBD2 (5 bases each). Deletions cut 7 bases from V and 3 bases from J, with 16 bases between. Germline CDR1 and CDR2: WSHSY and SAAADI. This CDR3 is 14 amino acids long. The CDR3 is CASTEDSGFYEQYF. The CDR3 coding sequence is TGCGCCAGCACCGAAGACAGCGGTTTCTACGAGCAGTACTTC.

The CDR3 nucleotides are TGCGCCAGCAGCCAAGACTGGACTAGCGTTAATGAGCAGTTCTTC. Its protein product is CASSQDWTSVNEQFF. The gene calls are TRBV4-3 and TRBJ2-1; 9 bases map to TRBD2. Looked up from germline, CDR1 is LGHNA and CDR2 is YSLEER. With 0 bases clipped from V and 7 bases from J, the junction kept 4 bases outside the gene matches. The length of the CDR3 is 15 residues.

The chain couples TRBV19 to TRBJ2-2; 7 positions match TRBD1. Germline V gene data show CDR1 as LNHDA and CDR2 as SQIVND (reference sequence). The ends lost 5 bases at V and 1 base at J; junction bases unmatched: 4. The CDR3 sequence is 15 residues long. As DNA, the CDR3 is TGTGCCAGTAGTGGACGGGACAGGAACACCGGGGAGCTGTTTTTT. This encodes CASSGRDRNTGELFF.